A selection of T cell receptor beta chains follows, all from one sample in a study of shared clonotypes between healthy human individuals. Sequenced by immunoSEQ multiplex PCR; TCRdb stores in-frame clones only, minus some. The table has around 1,000,000 clones, roughly 80% seen once; the top ten hold approximately 0.9%. The specimen was memory CD4+ T cells from PBMCs. These receptors all stem from a man between 18 and 29 years old in good health. Some clones in this sample may be carry-over from other donors' samples. The CDR3 runs from the conserved cysteine through the conserved F or W. A D gene is named only where the DNA matches it firmly. Expanded clones get a size class; other rows say once, few or many, or leave the size out.

>16|.|.|TRBV25-1|TRBJ2-2
CASSEYGGLSTGELFF
TGTGCCAGCAGTGAATATGGGGGGCTTAGCACCGGGGAGCTGTTTTTT
>16|.|TRBD1|TRBV7-3|TRBJ1-3
CASSPPETGAGNTIYF
TGTGCCAGCAGCCCTCCGGAGACAGGGGCTGGAAACACCATATATTTT
>15|.|.|TRBV4-1|TRBJ1-1
CASSSPDRWNTEAFF
TGCGCCAGCAGCTCTCCCGACAGGTGGAACACTGAAGCTTTCTTT
>14|.|.|TRBV7-3|TRBJ2-1
CASSPGGRDPAQIF
TGTGCCAGCAGCCCAGGCGGACGGGACCCCGCCCAAATCTTC
>12|once|.|TRBV7-2|TRBJ2-5
CASSLDGETQYF
TGTGCCAGCAGCTTAGACGGAGAGACCCAGTACTTC
>17|.|TRBD1|TRBV7-9|TRBJ1-5
CASSRLRDRGSNQPQHF
TGTGCCAGCAGCCGCCTCCGAGACAGGGGTAGCAATCAGCCCCAGCATTTT
>13|.|.|TRBV6-5|TRBJ1-3
CASSYGVGNTIYF
TGCGCCAGCAGTTACGGGGTAGGAAACACCATATATTTT
>13|.|.|TRBV5-8|TRBJ2-2
CASSLILGGELFF
TGTGCCAGCAGCCTGATTCTGGGCGGGGAGCTGTTTTTT
>14|.|.|TRBV2|TRBJ1-5
CASKTFGVGQPQHF
TGTGCCAGCAAGACTTTTGGGGTAGGCCAGCCCCAGCATTTT
>16|few|TRBD2|TRBV5-4|TRBJ2-3
CASSSGLAGSTDTQYF
TGTGCCAGCAGCTCTGGACTAGCGGGCAGCACAGATACGCAGTATTTT